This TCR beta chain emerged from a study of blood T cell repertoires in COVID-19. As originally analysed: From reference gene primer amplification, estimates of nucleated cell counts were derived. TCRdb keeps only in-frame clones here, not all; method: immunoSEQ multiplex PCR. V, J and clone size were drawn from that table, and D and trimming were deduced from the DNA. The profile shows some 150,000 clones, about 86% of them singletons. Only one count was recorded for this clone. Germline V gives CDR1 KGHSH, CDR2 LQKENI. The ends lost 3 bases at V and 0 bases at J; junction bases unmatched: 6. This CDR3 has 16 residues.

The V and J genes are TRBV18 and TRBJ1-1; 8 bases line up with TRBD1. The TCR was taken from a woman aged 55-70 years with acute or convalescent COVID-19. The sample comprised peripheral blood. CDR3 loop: CASSPRQGAMNTEAFF. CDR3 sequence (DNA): TGTGCCAGCTCACCGAGGCAGGGGGCAATGAACACTGAAGCTTTCTTT.